This T cell receptor beta chain was captured in a study of beta chain features in type 1 diabetes. Every single donor gave one heparinised blood draw, and these averaged roughly 120 mL. The CDR3 has 14 amino acids. V lost 0 bases and J lost 5, with 10 bases in between. CDR1 is MNHNS and CDR2 is SASEGT in the germline V gene. What was sequenced were expressed TCRB transcripts, since all of the isolated RNA had been reverse transcribed. Profiled with immunoSEQ multiplex PCR; TCRdb holds only in-frame clones, not every one. The sample has about 40,000 clones, around 49% seen once. Material: central memory CD4+ T cells from blood. J is TRBJ2-5 and V is TRBV6-1; D uncertain. The clonotype comes from a woman aged 18-29 years in good health. The chain's CDR3 is CASSEARSRETQYF. The CDR3 DNA sequence: TGTGCCAGCAGTGAAGCGCGATCGAGGGAGACCCAGTACTTC.